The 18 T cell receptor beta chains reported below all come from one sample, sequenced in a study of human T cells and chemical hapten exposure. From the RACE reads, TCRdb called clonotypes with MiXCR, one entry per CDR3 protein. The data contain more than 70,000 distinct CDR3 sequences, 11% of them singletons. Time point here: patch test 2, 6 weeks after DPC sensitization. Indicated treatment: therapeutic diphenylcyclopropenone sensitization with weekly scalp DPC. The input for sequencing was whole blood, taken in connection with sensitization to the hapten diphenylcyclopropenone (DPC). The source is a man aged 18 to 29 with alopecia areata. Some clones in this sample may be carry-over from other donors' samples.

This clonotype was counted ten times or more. The CDR3 spells CASSLALGQGVRGNQPQHF. As DNA, the CDR3 is TGTGCCAGCAGCTTAGCGCTAGGACAGGGCGTGAGAGGCAATCAGCCCCAGCATTTT. This chain joins TRBV7-9 and TRBJ1-5; 8 nucleotides match TRBD1. This CDR3 region has 19 residues. Per the germline V gene, CDR1 is SEHNR and CDR2 is FQNEAQ (reference sequence). The V and J ends lost 0 bases and 2 bases, in that order; junction bases with no gene match: 12.

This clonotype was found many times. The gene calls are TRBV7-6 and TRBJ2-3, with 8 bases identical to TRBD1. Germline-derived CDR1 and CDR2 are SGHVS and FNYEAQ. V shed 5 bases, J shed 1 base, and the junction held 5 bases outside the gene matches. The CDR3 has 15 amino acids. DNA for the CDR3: TGTGCCAGCAGCCCGCGACAGGGGCGCACAGATACGCAGTATTTT. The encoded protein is CASSPRQGRTDTQYF.

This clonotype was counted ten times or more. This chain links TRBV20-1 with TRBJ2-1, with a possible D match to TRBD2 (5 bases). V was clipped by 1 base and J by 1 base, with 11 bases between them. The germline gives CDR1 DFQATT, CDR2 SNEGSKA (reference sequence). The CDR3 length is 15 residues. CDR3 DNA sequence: TGCAGTGCTAGAGGAGGCCGGGGATCCTACAATGAGCAGTTCTTC. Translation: CSARGGRGSYNEQFF.

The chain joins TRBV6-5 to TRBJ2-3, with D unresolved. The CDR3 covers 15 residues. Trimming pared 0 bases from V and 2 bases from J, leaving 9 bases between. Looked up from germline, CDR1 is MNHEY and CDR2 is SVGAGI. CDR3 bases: TGTGCCAGCAGTTACTCGGCAGGCTCCACAGATACGCAGTATTTT. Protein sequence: CASSYSAGSTDTQYF.

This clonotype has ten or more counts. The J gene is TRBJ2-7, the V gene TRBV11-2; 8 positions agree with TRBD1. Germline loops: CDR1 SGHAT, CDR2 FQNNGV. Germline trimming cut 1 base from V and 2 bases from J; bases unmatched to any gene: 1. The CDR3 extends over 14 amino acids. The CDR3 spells CASSLGQGTYEQYV. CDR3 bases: TGTGCCAGCAGCTTAGGACAGGGGACCTACGAGCAGTACGTC.

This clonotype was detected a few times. The CDR3 coding sequence is TGTGCCAGCAGCCGAACCCAGGGGAAGGCCTATGGCTACACCTTC. It encodes CASSRTQGKAYGYTF. V usage is TRBV3-1 and J usage is TRBJ1-2; tentative D call: TRBD1 (6 bases). Germline CDR1 reads LGHDT; CDR2 reads YNNKEL (reference sequence). Deletions cut 4 bases from V and 4 bases from J, with 16 bases between. The CDR3 has 15 amino acids.

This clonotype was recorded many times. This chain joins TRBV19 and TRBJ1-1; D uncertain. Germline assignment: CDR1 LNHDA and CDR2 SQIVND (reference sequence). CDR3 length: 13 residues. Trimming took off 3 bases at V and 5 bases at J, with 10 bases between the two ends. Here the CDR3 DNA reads TGTGCCAGTAGTATGAAGGGCGATACTGAAGCTTTCTTT. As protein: CASSMKGDTEAFF. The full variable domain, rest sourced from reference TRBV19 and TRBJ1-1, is DGGITQSPKYLFRKEGQNVTLSCEQNLNHDAMYWYRQDPGQGLRLIYYSQIVNDFQKGDIAEGYSVSREKKESFPLTVTSAQKNPTAFYLCASSMKGDTEAFFGQGTRLTVV.

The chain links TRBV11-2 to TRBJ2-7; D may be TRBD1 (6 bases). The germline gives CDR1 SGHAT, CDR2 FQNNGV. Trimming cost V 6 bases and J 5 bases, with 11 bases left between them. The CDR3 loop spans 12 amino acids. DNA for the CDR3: TGTGCCAGCAGGCAACAGGGAAACGAGCAGTACTTC. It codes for CASRQQGNEQYF. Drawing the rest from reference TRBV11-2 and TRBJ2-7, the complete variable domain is EAGVAQSPRYKIIEKRQSVAFWCNPISGHATLYWYQQILGQGPKLLIQFQNNGVVDDSQLPKDRFSAERLKGVDSTLKIQPAKLEDSAVYLCASRQQGNEQYFGPGTRLTVT.

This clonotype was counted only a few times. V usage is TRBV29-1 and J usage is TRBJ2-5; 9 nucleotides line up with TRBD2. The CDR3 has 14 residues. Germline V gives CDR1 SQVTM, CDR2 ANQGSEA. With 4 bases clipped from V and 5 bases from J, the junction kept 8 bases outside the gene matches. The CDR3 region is CSVGGGGAPETQYF. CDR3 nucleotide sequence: TGCAGCGTTGGTGGCGGGGGGGCCCCCGAGACCCAGTACTTC.

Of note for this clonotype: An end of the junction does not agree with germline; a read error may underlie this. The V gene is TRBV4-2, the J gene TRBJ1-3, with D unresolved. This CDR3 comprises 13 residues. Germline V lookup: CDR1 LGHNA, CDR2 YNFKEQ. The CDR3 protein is CAISQEPGNTIYF. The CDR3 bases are TGTGCCATCAGCCAAGAGCCGGGAAACACCATATATTTT.

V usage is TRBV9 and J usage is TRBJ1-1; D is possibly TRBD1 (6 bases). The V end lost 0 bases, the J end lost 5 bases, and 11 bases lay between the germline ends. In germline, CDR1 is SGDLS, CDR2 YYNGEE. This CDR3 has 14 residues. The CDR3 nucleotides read TGTGCCAGCAGCGTAGGATCCACAGGGACTGAAGCTTTCTTT. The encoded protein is CASSVGSTGTEAFF.

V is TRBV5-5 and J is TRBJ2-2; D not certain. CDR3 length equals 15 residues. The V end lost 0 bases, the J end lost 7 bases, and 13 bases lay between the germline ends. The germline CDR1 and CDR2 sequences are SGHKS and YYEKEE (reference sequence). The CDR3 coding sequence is TGTGCCAGCAGCTTGGATCTGGGTTTTAACGGGGAGCTGTTTTTT. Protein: CASSLDLGFNGELFF. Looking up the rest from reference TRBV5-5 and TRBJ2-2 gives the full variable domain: DAGVTQSPTHLIKTRGQQVTLRCSPISGHKSVSWYQQVLGQGPQFIFQYYEKEERGRGNFPDRFSARQFPNYSSELNVNALLLGDSALYLCASSLDLGFNGELFFGEGSRLTVL.

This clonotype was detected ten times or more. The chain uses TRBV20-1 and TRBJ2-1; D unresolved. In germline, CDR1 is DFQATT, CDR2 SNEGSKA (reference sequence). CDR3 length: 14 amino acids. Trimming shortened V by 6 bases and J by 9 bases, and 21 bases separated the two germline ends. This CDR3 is CSAPPGPHKSEQFF. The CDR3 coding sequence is TGCAGTGCCCCCCCGGGCCCCCATAAGAGTGAGCAGTTCTTC.

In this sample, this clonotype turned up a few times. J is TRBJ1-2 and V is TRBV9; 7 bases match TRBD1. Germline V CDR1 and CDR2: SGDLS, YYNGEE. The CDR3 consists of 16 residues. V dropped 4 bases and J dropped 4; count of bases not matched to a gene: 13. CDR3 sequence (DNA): TGTGCCAGCAGCAAAACTACAACCACAGGGGTCTATGGCTACACCTTC. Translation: CASSKTTTTGVYGYTF.

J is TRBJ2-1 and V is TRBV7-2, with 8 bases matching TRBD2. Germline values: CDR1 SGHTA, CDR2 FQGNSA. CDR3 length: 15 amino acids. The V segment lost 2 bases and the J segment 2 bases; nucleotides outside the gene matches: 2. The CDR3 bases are TGTGCCAGCAGCTTATGGCGGGGGGCCTACAATGAGCAGTTCTTC. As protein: CASSLWRGAYNEQFF. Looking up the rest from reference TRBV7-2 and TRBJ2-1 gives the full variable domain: GAGVSQSPSNKVTEKGKDVELRCDPISGHTALYWYRQSLGQGLEFLIYFQGNSAPDKSGLPSDRFSAERTGGSVSTLTIQRTQQEDSAVYLCASSLWRGAYNEQFFGPGTRLTVL.

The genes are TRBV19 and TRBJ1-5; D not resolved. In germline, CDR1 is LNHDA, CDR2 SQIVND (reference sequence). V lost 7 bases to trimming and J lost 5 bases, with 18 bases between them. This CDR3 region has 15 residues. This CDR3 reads CASIPSGFFDQPQHF. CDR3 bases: TGTGCCAGTATCCCATCGGGTTTTTTTGATCAGCCCCAGCATTTT.

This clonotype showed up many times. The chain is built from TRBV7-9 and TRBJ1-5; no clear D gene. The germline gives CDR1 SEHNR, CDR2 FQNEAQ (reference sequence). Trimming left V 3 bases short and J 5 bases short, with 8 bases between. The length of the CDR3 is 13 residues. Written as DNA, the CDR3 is TGTGCCAGCAGCTTCGCGGGCGATCAGCCCCAGCATTTT. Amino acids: CASSFAGDQPQHF.

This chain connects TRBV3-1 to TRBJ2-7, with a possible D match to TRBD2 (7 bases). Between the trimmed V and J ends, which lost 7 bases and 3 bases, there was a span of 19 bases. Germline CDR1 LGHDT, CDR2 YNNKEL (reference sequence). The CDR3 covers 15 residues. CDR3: CASTPPQGGYYEQYV. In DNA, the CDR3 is TGTGCCAGCACCCCCCCACAGGGAGGGTACTACGAGCAGTACGTC.